The present T cell receptor (beta chain) was sequenced within a study of early T cells in non-severe SARS-CoV-2 infection. Trimming shortened V by 2 bases and J by 4 bases, and 4 bases separated the two germline ends. Per germline, CDR1 LGHNA and CDR2 YSLEER. The CDR3 contains 12 residues. TCRdb reprocessed the 5' RACE reads via MiXCR and lists one record per CDR3 protein. Here the sample spans roughly 40,000 distinct CDR3 sequences, roughly an eighth being singletons. The specimen sequenced was whole blood. This TCR was recovered from an adult who was a healthcare worker with PCR-confirmed SARS-CoV-2 infection or an uninfected control (not recorded which). The V call is TRBV4-3, the J call TRBJ2-3; D unclear. The CDR3 region is CASSQFSDTQYF. Here the CDR3 DNA reads TGCGCCAGCAGCCAATTTTCAGATACGCAGTATTTT.